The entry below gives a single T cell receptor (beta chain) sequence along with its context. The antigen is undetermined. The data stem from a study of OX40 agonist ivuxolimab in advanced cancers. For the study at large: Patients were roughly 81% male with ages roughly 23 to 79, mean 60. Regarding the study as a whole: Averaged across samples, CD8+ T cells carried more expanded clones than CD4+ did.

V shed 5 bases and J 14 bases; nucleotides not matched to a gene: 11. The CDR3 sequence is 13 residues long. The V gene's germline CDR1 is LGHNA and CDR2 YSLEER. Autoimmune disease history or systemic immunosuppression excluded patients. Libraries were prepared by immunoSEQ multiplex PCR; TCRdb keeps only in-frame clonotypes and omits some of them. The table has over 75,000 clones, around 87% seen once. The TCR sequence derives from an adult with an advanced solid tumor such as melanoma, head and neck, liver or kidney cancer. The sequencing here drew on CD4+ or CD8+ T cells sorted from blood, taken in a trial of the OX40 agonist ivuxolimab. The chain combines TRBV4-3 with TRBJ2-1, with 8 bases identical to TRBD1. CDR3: CASSVEIQGAEFF. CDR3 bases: TGCGCCAGCAGCGTAGAAATTCAGGGGGCAGAGTTCTTC.